This TCR beta chain was recovered during a study of control samples from healthy donors and cancer patients. TCRdb's table, derived via immunoSEQ multiplex PCR, lists solely in-frame clones and lacks some. The sample has about 49,000 clones; about 86% are singletons. The CDR3 runs 15 residues. The germline V gene has CDR1 KGHDR and CDR2 SFDVKD. With 10 bases clipped from V and 6 bases from J, the junction kept 11 bases outside the gene matches. Material: PBMCs. The clonotype originates from a woman aged 50 to 60 with lung cancer. The V gene is TRBV24-1, the J gene TRBJ2-1; 10 nucleotides agree with TRBD2. The CDR3 DNA follows: TGTGCCACACAAGCGGGGGGGGCTCAGGGCAATGAGCAGTTCTTC. Amino acid sequence: CATQAGGAQGNEQFF.